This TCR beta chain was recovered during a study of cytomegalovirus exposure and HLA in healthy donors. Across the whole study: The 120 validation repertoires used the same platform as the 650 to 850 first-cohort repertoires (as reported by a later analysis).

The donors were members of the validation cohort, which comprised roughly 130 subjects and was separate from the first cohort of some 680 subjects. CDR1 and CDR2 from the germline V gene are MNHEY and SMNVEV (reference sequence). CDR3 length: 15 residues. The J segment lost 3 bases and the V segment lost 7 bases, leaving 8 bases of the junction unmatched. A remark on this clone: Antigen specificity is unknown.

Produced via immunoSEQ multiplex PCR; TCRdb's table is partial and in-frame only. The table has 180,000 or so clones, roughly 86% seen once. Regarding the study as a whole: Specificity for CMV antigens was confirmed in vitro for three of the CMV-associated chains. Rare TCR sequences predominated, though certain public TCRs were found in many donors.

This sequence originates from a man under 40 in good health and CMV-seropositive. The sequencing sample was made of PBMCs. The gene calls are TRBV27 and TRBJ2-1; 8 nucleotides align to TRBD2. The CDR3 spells CASTPLAADYNEQFF. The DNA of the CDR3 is TGTGCCAGCACCCCACTAGCGGCGGACTACAATGAGCAGTTCTTC.